This is a list of T cell receptor beta chains from one sample in a study of Ad26.COV2.S vaccination and SARS-CoV-2 variants. Data came from immunoSEQ multiplex PCR; TCRdb stores just in-frame clones and leaves some out. The sample carries about 350,000 clones, 70% to 90% recorded once. The starting material was peripheral blood, obtained in a trial of Ad26.COV2.S vaccine versus placebo. These receptors all come from a person between 18 and 65 years old who received the Ad26.COV2.S COVID-19 vaccine or a placebo. Both conserved end residues are part of each CDR3. D genes are given only for firm matches. The size field is filled for only some rows; it gives once, few, many or a size class.

TRBV2,TRBD2,once,TRBJ2-5,TGTGCCAGCAGGAAGACTAGCGGGAGTGAGACCCAGTACTTC,CASRKTSGSETQYF
TRBV13,.,once,TRBJ2-1,TGTGCCAGCAGCTTAGGGGGCTACCCCAGCTCCTACAATGAGCAGTTCTTC,CASSLGGYPSSYNEQFF
TRBV7-2,TRBD2,.,TRBJ2-7,TGTGCCAGCAGCTTTGGACTAGCGGACTACGAGCAGTACTTC,CASSFGLADYEQYF
TRBV18,TRBD1,.,TRBJ1-6,TGTGCCAGCTCACCAATGGCTCAGGGGGCAGGGGATTCACCCCTCCACTTT,CASSPMAQGAGDSPLHF
TRBV5-1,.,.,TRBJ2-7,TGCGCCAGCAGCCCATCCTCAGGGGTCCGTTACGAGCAGTACTTC,CASSPSSGVRYEQYF
TRBV10-3,.,once,TRBJ2-1,TGTGCCATCAGTGAGTCTGCGGATCACAATGAGCAGTTCTTC,CAISESADHNEQFF
TRBV7-2,.,.,TRBJ1-2,TGTGCCAGCAGCTTAGGCAGGGATTATGGCTATGGCTACACCTTC,CASSLGRDYGYGYTF
TRBV6-5,.,.,TRBJ1-5,TGTGCCAGCATTCACAAAATTGGCCCCCAGCATTTT,CASIHKIGPQHF
TRBV30,.,.,TRBJ2-3,TGTGCCTGGGGAAGGGGAGCCTACACAGATACGCAGTATTTT,CAWGRGAYTDTQYF
TRBV13,.,.,TRBJ1-1,TGTGCCAGCAGTTCGGGACGGAAGAACACTGAAGCTTTCTTT,CASSSGRKNTEAFF
TRBV11-2,.,.,TRBJ1-5,TGTGCCAGCAGCTTAGAGCCAGACAGTCAGCCCCAGCATTTT,CASSLEPDSQPQHF
TRBV6-5,.,.,TRBJ2-7,TGTGCCAGCAGTTACTCGGAGGGGGCCCCGGTGTTC,CASSYSEGAPVF
TRBV29-1,TRBD2,.,TRBJ2-2,TGCAGCGTTCGTAGCGGGGGGGGCGCCGGGGAGCTGTTTTTT,CSVRSGGGAGELFF
TRBV24-1,.,.,TRBJ2-5,TGTGCCACCAGCCAGAGGATCCAAGAGACCCAGTACTTC,CATSQRIQETQYF
TRBV6-6,TRBD1,.,TRBJ2-7,TGTGCCAGCAGGCAGGGGGTCTCCTACGAGCAGTACTTC,CASRQGVSYEQYF
TRBV18,.,.,TRBJ1-1,TGTGCCAGCTCACAGGGCGTAATGAACACTGAAGCTTTCTTT,CASSQGVMNTEAFF
TRBV6-5,.,.,TRBJ2-3,TGTGCCAGCAGTTACTCGGGCACGAGCACAGATACGCAGTATTTT,CASSYSGTSTDTQYF
TRBV11-2,.,.,TRBJ1-2,TGTGCCAGCAGCTGGGGCCGGAGTCTGAACTATGGCTACACCTTC,CASSWGRSLNYGYTF
TRBV6-2/TRBV6-3,.,once,TRBJ2-1,TGTGCCAGCAGTTACGGGGAGGTTCGCTACAATGAGCAGTTCTTC,CASSYGEVRYNEQFF
TRBV5-1,.,.,TRBJ2-5,TGCGCCAGCAGCTTGGCCGGGGGACAGCAGCAAGAGACCCAGTACTTC,CASSLAGGQQQETQYF
TRBV7-9,.,.,TRBJ2-5,TGTGCCAGCAGTCCGGTAGGAGAGACCCAGTACTTC,CASSPVGETQYF
TRBV28,TRBD2,.,TRBJ2-3,TGTGCCAGCAGTTCCGGGACTAGCGGGAGTGTATGGCCAGATACGCAGTATTTT,CASSSGTSGSVWPDTQYF
TRBV5-4,TRBD2,.,TRBJ2-7,TGTGCCAGCAGCTGGCTAGACCTAGCGGGTAGCTCCTACGAGCAGTACTTC,CASSWLDLAGSSYEQYF
TRBV18,.,.,TRBJ2-7,TGTGCCACCTTGCCGCCCGGGGGGCGCGGGCAGTACTTC,CATLPPGGRGQYF
TRBV4-3,.,.,TRBJ1-1,TGCGCCAGCAGCCAAGTTTGGCTCGAGGGTGCTGAAGCTTTCTTT,CASSQVWLEGAEAFF
TRBV7-6,.,.,TRBJ2-2,TGTGCCAGCAGCTTACATGGGGCGCATAACACCGGGGAGCTGTTTTTT,CASSLHGAHNTGELFF
TRBV12-3/TRBV12-4,.,.,TRBJ2-3,TGTGCCAGCAGTAACGGAGTCAGTGCGCAGTATTTT,CASSNGVSAQYF
TRBV9,.,.,TRBJ2-7,TGTGCCAGCAGCGTAGACGGTAGGGCCTATTACGAGCAGTACTTC,CASSVDGRAYYEQYF
TRBV6-2/TRBV6-3,.,.,TRBJ2-7,TGTGCCAGCAGTTACTCGAGACAGTCTGTGGAGGAGCAGTACTTC,CASSYSRQSVEEQYF
TRBV11-2,.,.,TRBJ2-7,TGTGCCAGCAGCTTAGTAGGGGGGACCACCTACGAGCAGTACTTC,CASSLVGGTTYEQYF
TRBV9,.,.,TRBJ1-2,TGTGCCAGCAGCGCCAACAGGGTAGGGGGCTACACCTTC,CASSANRVGGYTF
TRBV5-1,.,.,TRBJ2-1,TGCGCCAGCAGCTGGGGGGCGGCTAGCGGAACCTACAATGAGCAGTTCTTC,CASSWGAASGTYNEQFF
TRBV10-3,.,.,TRBJ1-4,TGTGCCATCAGCGAAACAGGGAGTAATGAAAAACTGTTTTTT,CAISETGSNEKLFF
TRBV6-5,.,few,TRBJ2-7,TGTGCCAGCAGGCGGTCCTACGAGCAGTACTTC,CASRRSYEQYF
TRBV15,.,.,TRBJ1-4,TGTGCCACCAGCTACGGCGGAATTGAAAAACTGTTTTTT,CATSYGGIEKLFF
TRBV18,TRBD1,.,TRBJ2-7,TGTGCCAGCTCACCCCGGACAGGGGAGGGTATTTCCTACGAGCAGTACTTC,CASSPRTGEGISYEQYF
TRBV10-3,.,.,TRBJ1-6,TGTGCCATCAGTGAGTTGGGGGGGCGCGACAGCTATTCACCCCTCCACTTT,CAISELGGRDSYSPLHF
TRBV9,TRBD2,.,TRBJ2-5,TGTGCCAGCAGCCCTCCCGGGACTAGCGCAGAGACCCAGTACTTC,CASSPPGTSAETQYF
TRBV18,.,.,TRBJ2-7,TGTGCCAGCTCACCACGGGAGTTCTCCTACGAGCAGTACTTC,CASSPREFSYEQYF
TRBV4-3,TRBD1,once,TRBJ1-2,TGCGCCAGCAGCCAAGAATTCTCGACAGGGCTGATAAAAGCTAACTATGGCTACACCTTC,CASSQEFSTGLIKANYGYTF
TRBV28,.,many,TRBJ1-5,TGTGCCAGCAGTTTTCTTCAGGGAGGCAATCAGCCCCAGCATTTT,CASSFLQGGNQPQHF
TRBV2,.,.,TRBJ2-3,TGTGCCAGCAGCATAGCCATTGAGGGGAGGCAGTATTTT,CASSIAIEGRQYF
TRBV9,.,.,TRBJ2-1,TGTGCCAGCAGCGTAGATCCTGACAGCTCCTACAATGAGCAGTTCTTC,CASSVDPDSSYNEQFF
TRBV9,TRBD1,.,TRBJ2-7,TGTGCCAGCAGCGTAGAAGGGACAGGGACTGGAGAGCAGTACTTC,CASSVEGTGTGEQYF
TRBV10-2,.,once,TRBJ1-2,TGCGCCAGCAGTGAGTCGACTCGGGGGTGGGGCTACACCTTC,CASSESTRGWGYTF
TRBV12-3/TRBV12-4,.,.,TRBJ2-7,TGTGCCAGCAGTTTCTTTCGGAGCGAGCAGTACTTC,CASSFFRSEQYF
TRBV5-4,.,.,TRBJ2-7,TGTGCCAGCAGCCCCCCGGGCCCTTACGAGCAGTACTTC,CASSPPGPYEQYF